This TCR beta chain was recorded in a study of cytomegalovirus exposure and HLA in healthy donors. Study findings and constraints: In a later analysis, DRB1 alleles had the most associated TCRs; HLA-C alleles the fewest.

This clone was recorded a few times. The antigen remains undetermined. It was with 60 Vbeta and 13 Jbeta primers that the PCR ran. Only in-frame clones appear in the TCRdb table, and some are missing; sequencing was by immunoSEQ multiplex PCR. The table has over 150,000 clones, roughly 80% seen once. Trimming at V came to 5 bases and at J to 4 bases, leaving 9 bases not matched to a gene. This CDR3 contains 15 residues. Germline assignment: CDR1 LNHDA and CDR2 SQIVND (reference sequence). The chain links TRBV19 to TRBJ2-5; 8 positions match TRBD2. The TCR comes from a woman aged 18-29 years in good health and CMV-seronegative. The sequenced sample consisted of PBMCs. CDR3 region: CASSPGKRGLETQYF. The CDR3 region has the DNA TGTGCCAGTAGTCCCGGGAAGCGGGGGTTAGAGACCCAGTACTTC.